The clone carrying this TCR beta chain was counted only a few times. What it binds is not known. Mismatch with germline at one junction end may stem from a read error. These data are taken from a study of tumor and adjacent non-tumor tissue in lung cancer. General study findings and limits: Normal lung showed higher cumulative top 100 clone frequency than tumor.

This sample's RNA came from whole unsorted tissue. Donors were chemotherapy-naive, newly diagnosed lung cancer surgical patients in China, August–November 2014. A modified ARM-PCR protocol with three rounds of nested PCR amplified TCRbeta. TCRdb recomputed calls from the multiplex PCR reads with MiXCR, one row per CDR3 protein. Of just over 200,000 distinct CDR3 sequences in the sample, roughly 70% are singletons; the top ten hold less than 25%. CDR1 is SGHVT, CDR2 SQSDAQ, per germline. CDR3 length equals 17 residues. Specimen: lung tumor tissue. The chain has TRBV7-4 and TRBJ1-1; 7 bases map to TRBD1. The source is a man aged 60-69 years with non-small cell lung cancer. The DNA for the CDR3 is TGTGCCAGCAGCCCGCGGGCACAGGGGAGGGCAGACACTGAAACTTTCTTT. Translating it yields CASSPRAQGRADTETFF.